This TCR beta chain originates from a study of shared clonotypes between healthy human individuals. The study's findings and limits: Deeper or shallower sequencing was expected to change how clonotypes are shared among donors.

Trimming removed 1 base at V and 6 bases at J, with 12 bases between. Germline V gene sequence: CDR1 MNHEY, CDR2 SMNVEV (reference sequence). CDR3 length: 14 amino acids. To note about this clone: The antigen is undetermined.

Sequencing was performed with immunoSEQ multiplex PCR; in TCRdb, only in-frame clones are kept and a portion is missing. This sample has fewer than 400,000 clones, with over 65% found just once. The chain is built from TRBV27 and TRBJ1-2; D unclear. The receptor was derived from a young man in good health. Source material: memory CD4+ T cells sorted from blood. The subset was: CD45RA-negative fraction. For the CDR3, the DNA is TGTGCCAGCAGTTTATTCAGGAGTTCTAATGGCTACACCTTC. Translation gives CASSLFRSSNGYTF.